These 21 T cell receptor beta chains were sequenced from one sample in a study of preoperative IRX-2 immunotherapy in early breast cancer. Measured with immunoSEQ multiplex PCR; TCRdb has only the in-frame clones, and not every one. The table shows about 43,000 clones, with about 95% occurring only once. Indicated treatment: preoperative locoregional IRX-2 cytokine immunotherapy. The source material was tumor tissue, sampled after IRX-2 immunotherapy. The source is a human donor with breast cancer.

The gene calls are TRBV6-6 and TRBJ1-4, with a weak D call TRBD1 (5 bases). Trimming removed 3 bases from V and 7 bases from J, with 9 bases in between. This CDR3 contains 13 residues. CDR1 and CDR2 from the germline V gene are MNHNY and SVGAGI (reference sequence). The CDR3, as DNA: TGTGCCAGCAGTTATGGGGGAGGTGAAAAACTGTTTTTT. Protein sequence: CASSYGGGEKLFF.

This clone was seen once. The V and J genes are TRBV7-3 and TRBJ2-3, with D possibly TRBD2 on 6 matching bases. The V end lost 5 bases, the J end lost 2 bases, and 11 bases lay between the germline ends. CDR1 and CDR2 (germline): SGHTA, FQGTGA. The length of the CDR3 is 14 residues. DNA of the CDR3: TGTGCCAGCAGCCCCGGCGGGAACACAGATACGCAGTATTTT. Encoded protein: CASSPGGNTDTQYF. The full variable domain, completed using reference TRBV7-3 and TRBJ2-3, is GAGVSQTPSNKVTEKGKYVELRCDPISGHTALYWYRQSLGQGPEFLIYFQGTGAADDSGLPNDRFFAVRPEGSVSTLKIQRTERGDSAVYLCASSPGGNTDTQYFGPGTRLTVL.

This chain connects TRBV27 to TRBJ2-1, with 15 nucleotides matching TRBD2. In germline, CDR1 is MNHEY, CDR2 SMNVEV (reference sequence). There are 15 residues in the CDR3. V trimming: 4 bases; J trimming: 8 bases; junction bases outside the gene matches: 3. In nucleotides, the CDR3 is TGTGCCAGCAGTTCCGGGACTAGCGGGAGGTATGAGCAGTTCTTC. Amino acid sequence: CASSSGTSGRYEQFF.

CDR3 sequence reads: CASSLGAGGDTQYF. CDR3 DNA sequence: TGCGCCAGCAGCTTGGGAGCGGGGGGGGATACGCAGTATTTT. The J gene is TRBJ2-3, the V gene TRBV5-1, with 10 positions matching TRBD2. This CDR3 spans 14 amino acids. CDR1 and CDR2 (germline): SGHRS, YFSETQ. Trimming cost V 0 bases and J 6 bases; bases outside gene matches: 1.

This sequence joins TRBV5-1 and TRBJ2-3; 11 nucleotides line up with TRBD2. Germline V gene data show CDR1 as SGHRS and CDR2 as YFSETQ. Trimming took 2 bases from V and 2 from J; bases not matched to a gene: 4. This CDR3 is 16 amino acids long. CDR3 region: CASSFGTSGSTDTQYF. The CDR3 DNA is TGCGCCAGCAGCTTTGGGACTAGCGGTTCCACAGATACGCAGTATTTT.

The rearrangement joins TRBV4-3 to TRBJ2-2; TRBD2 matches at 11 bases. Germline V gene data show CDR1 as LGHNA and CDR2 as YSLEER. The length of the CDR3 is 15 residues. After removal of 2 bases from V and 6 bases from J, the junction contained 2 bases not matched to a gene. The CDR3 reads CASSQLAGGPGELFF. As DNA, the CDR3 is TGCGCCAGCAGCCAACTAGCGGGGGGCCCCGGGGAGCTGTTTTTT.

The gene calls are TRBV5-3 and TRBJ1-5, with 7 bases fitting TRBD1. TRBV5-3 belongs to the ORF category, with a function that is uncertain. Trimming cost V 4 bases and J 3 bases; bases outside gene matches: 7. The CDR3 spans 15 residues. This CDR3 reads CARSGGQLDNQPQHF. CDR3 in DNA: TGTGCCAGAAGCGGGGGACAGCTAGACAATCAGCCCCAGCATTTT.

The chain uses TRBV28 and TRBJ2-1; 7 bases are a match to TRBD2. After removal of 8 bases from V and 4 bases from J, the junction contained 8 bases not matched to a gene. The CDR3 covers 14 residues. The germline V gene encodes CDR1 MDHEN and CDR2 SYDVKM. CDR3 loop: CASHGLAAYNEQFF. The CDR3 DNA follows: TGTGCCAGCCACGGGCTAGCGGCTTACAATGAGCAGTTCTTC.

The chain is built from TRBV7-3 and TRBJ2-2; tentative D call: TRBD1 (6 bases). V was shortened by 5 bases and J by 8 bases, with 21 bases between the two germline ends. Germline V lookup: CDR1 SGHTA, CDR2 FQGTGA. The CDR3 is 16 amino acids. CDR3 sequence (DNA): TGTGCCAGCAGCCAAACGATCCCGTACAGGGCGGGGGAGCTGTTTTTT. Its translation is CASSQTIPYRAGELFF.

This sequence joins TRBV19 and TRBJ2-2; D unclear. The CDR3 is 11 residues long. Germline loops: CDR1 LNHDA, CDR2 SQIVND (reference sequence). Trimming removed 7 bases from V and 5 bases from J, with 5 bases in between. This chain's CDR3 is CASTLTGELFF. The CDR3 DNA reads TGTGCCAGTACTTTGACCGGGGAGCTGTTTTTT.

The V gene is TRBV5-1, the J gene TRBJ2-7; 7 positions agree with TRBD1. This CDR3 region has 14 residues. Germline CDR1 and CDR2: SGHRS and YFSETQ. V lost 0 bases and J lost 6; bases outside the gene matches: 6. CDR3 nucleotides: TGCGCCAGCAGCTTGGCCACAGGGGCCAGCGAGCAGTACTTC. Its translation is CASSLATGASEQYF.

V and J are TRBV6-6 and TRBJ2-1; the D is unclear. The germline V gene has CDR1 MNHNY and CDR2 SVGAGI (reference sequence). The CDR3 extends over 16 amino acids. Trimming took 2 bases from V and 0 from J, leaving 11 bases between them. This chain's CDR3 is CASSYTQESSYNEQFF. The CDR3 coding sequence is TGTGCCAGCAGTTACACCCAGGAGAGCTCCTACAATGAGCAGTTCTTC.

This clone was seen just once. The genes are TRBV7-2 and TRBJ2-4; TRBD2 agrees at 8 bases. Unmatched junction bases numbered 9, after V lost 5 bases and J lost 6 bases. Germline V gene lookup returns CDR1 SGHTA and CDR2 FQGNSA. The CDR3 is made up of 15 amino acids. The CDR3 bases are TGTGCCAGCAGCCAAGGAGGACTAGCCCCAAACATTCAGTACTTC. Protein product: CASSQGGLAPNIQYF.

The chain employs TRBV29-1 and TRBJ2-3; D is undetermined. Trimming shortened V by 4 bases and J by 2 bases, and 10 bases separated the two germline ends. The CDR3 runs 13 residues. CDR1 and CDR2 (germline): SQVTM, ANQGSEA. The chain's CDR3 is CSVVSRYTDTQYF. For the CDR3, the DNA is TGCAGCGTTGTCAGTAGATACACAGATACGCAGTATTTT.

The J gene is TRBJ2-3, the V gene TRBV27; D is undetermined. The V end was cut by 4 bases, the J end by 2 bases, with 10 bases between. The CDR3 spans 14 residues. CDR1 and CDR2 from the germline V gene are MNHEY and SMNVEV (reference sequence). The DNA of the CDR3 is TGTGCCAGCAGTTATCGACGGTACACAGATACGCAGTATTTT. It yields the protein CASSYRRYTDTQYF.

The chain combines TRBV7-9 with TRBJ1-4; D possibly corresponds to TRBD1 (5 bases). This CDR3 has 13 amino acids. V was clipped by 1 base and J by 7 bases, with 7 bases between them. CDR1 SEHNR and CDR2 FQNEAQ come from the germline V gene (reference sequence). The CDR3 loop is CASSLEQVEKLFF. Here the CDR3 DNA reads TGTGCCAGCAGCTTAGAACAGGTTGAAAAACTGTTTTTT.

The chain recombines TRBV13 with TRBJ1-2; TRBD1 matches at 8 bases. Germline loops: CDR1 PRHDT, CDR2 FYEKMQ (reference sequence). V shed 4 bases, J shed 6 bases, and the junction held 4 bases outside the gene matches. The CDR3 consists of 13 residues. The CDR3 region is CASSSDRDNGYTF. The CDR3 nucleotides are TGTGCCAGCAGCTCGGACAGGGACAATGGCTACACCTTC.

The chain has TRBV30 and TRBJ1-2; D not resolved. The CDR3 totals 12 residues. The V end was cut by 4 bases, the J end by 3 bases, with 9 bases between. Germline-derived CDR1 and CDR2 are GTSNPN and SVGIG (reference sequence). CDR3 amino acids: CAWNREYYGYTF. DNA for the CDR3: TGTGCCTGGAATCGGGAATACTATGGCTACACCTTC.

The genes are TRBV6-5 and TRBJ2-7, with D uncertain. V shed 2 bases and J shed 2 bases, with 10 bases lying between them. The CDR3 spans 14 residues. CDR1 is MNHEY and CDR2 is SVGAGI in the germline V gene. Here the CDR3 reads CASSYVDGPYEQYF. CDR3 sequence (DNA): TGTGCCAGCAGTTACGTGGACGGACCCTACGAGCAGTACTTC.

The genes are TRBV19 and TRBJ1-4, with 7 bases matching TRBD1. The CDR3 has 15 residues. The V segment lost 0 bases and the J segment 15 bases; nucleotides outside the gene matches: 13. Germline CDR1 is LNHDA and CDR2 is SQIVND (reference sequence). CDR3 loop: CASSIEGRDRSRMFF. CDR3 in DNA: TGTGCCAGTAGTATAGAGGGACGGGACAGAAGTAGGATGTTTTTT.

This chain uses TRBV7-6 with TRBJ2-3, with 7 bases identical to TRBD2. The germline CDR1 and CDR2 sequences are SGHVS and FNYEAQ. Trimming removed 0 bases from V and 9 bases from J; junction bases left unmatched: 12. CDR3 length: 16 amino acids. The CDR3 nucleotides read TGTGCCAGCAGCTTAGCCGGTCGGGGAGGGACCGGCACGCAGTATTTT. This gives the protein CASSLAGRGGTGTQYF.